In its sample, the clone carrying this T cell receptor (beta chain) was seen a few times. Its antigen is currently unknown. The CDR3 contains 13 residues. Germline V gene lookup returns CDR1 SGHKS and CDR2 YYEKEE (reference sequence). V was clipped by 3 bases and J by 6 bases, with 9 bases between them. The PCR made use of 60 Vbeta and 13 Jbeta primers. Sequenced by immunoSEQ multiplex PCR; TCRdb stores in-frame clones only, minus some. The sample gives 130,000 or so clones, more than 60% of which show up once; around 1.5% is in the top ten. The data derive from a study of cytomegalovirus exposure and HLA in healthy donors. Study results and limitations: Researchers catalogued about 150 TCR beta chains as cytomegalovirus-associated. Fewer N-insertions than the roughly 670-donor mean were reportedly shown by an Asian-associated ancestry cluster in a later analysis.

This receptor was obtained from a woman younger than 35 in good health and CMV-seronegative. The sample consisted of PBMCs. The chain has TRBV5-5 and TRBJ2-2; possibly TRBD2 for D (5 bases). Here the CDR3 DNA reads TGTGCCAGCAGCTGGACCGGGGCCGGGGAGCTGTTTTTT. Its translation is CASSWTGAGELFF. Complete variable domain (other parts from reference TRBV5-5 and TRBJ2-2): DAGVTQSPTHLIKTRGQQVTLRCSPISGHKSVSWYQQVLGQGPQFIFQYYEKEERGRGNFPDRFSARQFPNYSSELNVNALLLGDSALYLCASSWTGAGELFFGEGSRLTVL.